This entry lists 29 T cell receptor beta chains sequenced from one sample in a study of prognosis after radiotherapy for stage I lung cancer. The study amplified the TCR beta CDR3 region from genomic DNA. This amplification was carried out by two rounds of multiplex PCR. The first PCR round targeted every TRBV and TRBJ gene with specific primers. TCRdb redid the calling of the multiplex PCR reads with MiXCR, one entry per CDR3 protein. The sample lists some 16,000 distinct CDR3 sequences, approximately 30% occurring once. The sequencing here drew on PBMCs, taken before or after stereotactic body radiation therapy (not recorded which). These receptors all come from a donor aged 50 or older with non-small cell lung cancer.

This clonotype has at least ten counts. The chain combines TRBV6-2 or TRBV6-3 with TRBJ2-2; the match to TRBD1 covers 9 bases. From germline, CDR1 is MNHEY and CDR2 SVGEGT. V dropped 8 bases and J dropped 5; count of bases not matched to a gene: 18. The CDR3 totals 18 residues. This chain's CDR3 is CASRPPGTGLVSTGELFF. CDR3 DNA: TGTGCCAGCCGACCGCCCGGGACAGGGCTTGTTTCTACCGGGGAGCTGTTTTTT.

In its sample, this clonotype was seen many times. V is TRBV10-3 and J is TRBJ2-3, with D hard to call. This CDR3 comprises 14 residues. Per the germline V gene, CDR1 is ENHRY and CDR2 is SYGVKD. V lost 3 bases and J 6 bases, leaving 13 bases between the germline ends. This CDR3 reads CAISDGGGLDTQYF. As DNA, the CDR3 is TGTGCCATCAGTGATGGCGGTGGTCTGGATACGCAGTATTTT.

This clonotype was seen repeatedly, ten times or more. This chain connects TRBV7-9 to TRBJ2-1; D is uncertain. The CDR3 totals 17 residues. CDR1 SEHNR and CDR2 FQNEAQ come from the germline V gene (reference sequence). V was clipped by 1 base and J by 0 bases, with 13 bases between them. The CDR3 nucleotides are TGTGCCAGCAGCTTAGTGCCCGGCAGGAGCTCCTACAATGAGCAGTTCTTC. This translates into CASSLVPGRSSYNEQFF.

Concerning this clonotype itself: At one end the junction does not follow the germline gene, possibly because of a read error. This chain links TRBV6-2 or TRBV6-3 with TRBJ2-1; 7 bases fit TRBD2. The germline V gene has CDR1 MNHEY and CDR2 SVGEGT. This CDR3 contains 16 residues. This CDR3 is CASSEFGRTPNNEKFF. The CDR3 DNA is TGTGCCAGCAGTGAATTCGGGAGGACGCCCAACAATGAGAAGTTCTTT.

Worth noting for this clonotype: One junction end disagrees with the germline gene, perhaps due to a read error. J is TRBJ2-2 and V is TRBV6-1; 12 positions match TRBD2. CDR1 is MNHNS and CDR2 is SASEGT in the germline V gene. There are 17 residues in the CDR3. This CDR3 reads CASSDPGLAGNTWDLFF. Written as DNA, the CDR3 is TGTGCCAGCAGTGACCCAGGACTAGCGGGGAACACCTGGGACCTGTTTTTT.

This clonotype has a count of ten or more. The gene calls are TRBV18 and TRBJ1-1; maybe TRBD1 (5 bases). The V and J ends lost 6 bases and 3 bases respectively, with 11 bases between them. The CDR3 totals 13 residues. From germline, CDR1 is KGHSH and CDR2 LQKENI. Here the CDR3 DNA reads TGTGCCAGCTCCCCAGGACAAGACACTGAAGCTTTCTTT. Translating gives CASSPGQDTEAFF.

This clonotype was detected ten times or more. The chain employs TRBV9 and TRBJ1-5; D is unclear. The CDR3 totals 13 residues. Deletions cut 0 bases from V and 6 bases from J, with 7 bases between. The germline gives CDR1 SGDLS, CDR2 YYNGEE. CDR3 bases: TGTGCCAGCAGCGTAGATCTTGGTCAGCCCCAGCATTTT. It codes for CASSVDLGQPQHF.

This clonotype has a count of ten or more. CDR3 loop: CASSLDRSTDTQYF. CDR3 nucleotides: TGTGCCAGCAGCTTAGACAGAAGCACAGATACGCAGTATTTT. The rearrangement uses TRBV7-9 and TRBJ2-3; D gene unclear. This CDR3 is 14 amino acids long. V lost 1 base and J 0 bases, leaving 5 bases between the germline ends. CDR1 is SEHNR and CDR2 is FQNEAQ in the germline V gene (reference sequence).

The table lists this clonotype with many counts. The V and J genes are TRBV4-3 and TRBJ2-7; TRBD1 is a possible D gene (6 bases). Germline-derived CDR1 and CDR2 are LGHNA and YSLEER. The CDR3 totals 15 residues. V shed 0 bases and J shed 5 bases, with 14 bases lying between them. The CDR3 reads CASSQDVTGFNEQYF. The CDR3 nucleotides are TGCGCCAGCAGCCAAGACGTGACAGGATTCAACGAGCAGTACTTC.

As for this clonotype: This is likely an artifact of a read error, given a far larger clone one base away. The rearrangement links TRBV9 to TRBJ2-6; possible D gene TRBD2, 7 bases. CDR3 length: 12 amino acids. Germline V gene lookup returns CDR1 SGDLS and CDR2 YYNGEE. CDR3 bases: TGTGCCAGCAGCGTAGCGGGGGGCGAGCATTACTTC. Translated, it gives CASSVAGGEHYF.

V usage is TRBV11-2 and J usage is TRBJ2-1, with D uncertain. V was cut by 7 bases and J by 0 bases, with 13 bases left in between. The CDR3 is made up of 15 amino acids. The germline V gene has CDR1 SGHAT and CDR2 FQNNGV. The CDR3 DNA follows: TGTGCCAGCAACCTCAGACATGGCTCCTACAATGAGCAGTTCTTC. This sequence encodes CASNLRHGSYNEQFF.

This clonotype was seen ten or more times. The CDR3 reads CASSGIAGYEQYF. In DNA form, the CDR3 reads TGTGCCAGTAGTGGGATAGCGGGCTACGAGCAGTACTTC. J is TRBJ2-7 and V is TRBV19; 7 positions agree with TRBD2. CDR1 LNHDA and CDR2 SQIVND come from the germline V gene (reference sequence). The CDR3 covers 13 residues. V gave up 5 bases and J gave up 3 bases; unmatched junction bases: 4.

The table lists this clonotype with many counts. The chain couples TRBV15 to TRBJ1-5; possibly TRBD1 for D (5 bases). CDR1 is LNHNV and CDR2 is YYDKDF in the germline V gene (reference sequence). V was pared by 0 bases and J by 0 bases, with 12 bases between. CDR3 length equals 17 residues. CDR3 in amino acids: CATSRERAGYSNQPQHF. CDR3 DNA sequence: TGTGCCACCAGCAGAGAGAGGGCAGGGTATAGCAATCAGCCCCAGCATTTT.

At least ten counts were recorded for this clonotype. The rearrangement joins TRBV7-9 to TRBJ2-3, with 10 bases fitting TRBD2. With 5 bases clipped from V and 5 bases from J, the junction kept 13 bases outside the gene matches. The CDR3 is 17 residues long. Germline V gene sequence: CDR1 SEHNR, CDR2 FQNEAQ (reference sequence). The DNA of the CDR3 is TGTGCCAGCAGCCCTCGGTCTGGTAGCGGGAGGATAGATACGCAGTATTTT. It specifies CASSPRSGSGRIDTQYF.

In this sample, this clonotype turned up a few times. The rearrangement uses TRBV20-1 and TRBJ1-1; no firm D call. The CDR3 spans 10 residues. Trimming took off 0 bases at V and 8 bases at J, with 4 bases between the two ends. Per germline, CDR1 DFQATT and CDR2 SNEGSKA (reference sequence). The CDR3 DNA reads TGCAGTGCTAGAGATAACGAAGCTTTCTTT. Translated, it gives CSARDNEAFF.

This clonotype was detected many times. The CDR3 DNA sequence: TGTGCCAGCAGCCCAGCCCCGGCCGGGGCCAACGTCCTGACTTTC. As protein: CASSPAPAGANVLTF. The chain employs TRBV7-6 and TRBJ2-6, with D unresolved. The V gene lost 5 bases and the J gene lost 4 bases, with 12 bases spanning the gap. Germline V gives CDR1 SGHVS, CDR2 FNYEAQ. The CDR3 has 15 amino acids.

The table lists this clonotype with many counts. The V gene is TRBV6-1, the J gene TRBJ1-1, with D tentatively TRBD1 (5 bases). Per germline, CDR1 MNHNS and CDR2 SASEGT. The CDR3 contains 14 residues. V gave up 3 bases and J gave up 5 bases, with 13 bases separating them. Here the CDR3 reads CASSDLGLGTEAFF. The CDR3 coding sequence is TGTGCCAGCAGTGATCTGGGGCTTGGGACTGAAGCTTTCTTT.

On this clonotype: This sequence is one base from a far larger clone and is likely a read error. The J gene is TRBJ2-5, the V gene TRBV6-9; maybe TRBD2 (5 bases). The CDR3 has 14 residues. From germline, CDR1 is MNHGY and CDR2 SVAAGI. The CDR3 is CASSYDFLGEAQYF. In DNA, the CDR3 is TGTGCCAGCAGTTACGACTTCCTGGGAGAGGCCCAGTACTTC.

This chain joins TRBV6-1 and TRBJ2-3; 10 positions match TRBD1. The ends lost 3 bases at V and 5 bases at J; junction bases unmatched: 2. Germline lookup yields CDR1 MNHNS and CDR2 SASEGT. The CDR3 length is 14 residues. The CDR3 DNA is TGTGCCAGCAGTGAGACAGGGGGCCTAGATACGCAGTATTTT. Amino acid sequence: CASSETGGLDTQYF.

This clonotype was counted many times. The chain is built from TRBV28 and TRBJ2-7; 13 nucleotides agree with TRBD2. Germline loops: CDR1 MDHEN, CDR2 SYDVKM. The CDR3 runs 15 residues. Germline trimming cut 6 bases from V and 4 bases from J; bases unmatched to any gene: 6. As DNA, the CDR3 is TGTGCCAGCAGCACCCGGACTAGCGGGAGTTACGAGCAGTACTTC. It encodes CASSTRTSGSYEQYF.

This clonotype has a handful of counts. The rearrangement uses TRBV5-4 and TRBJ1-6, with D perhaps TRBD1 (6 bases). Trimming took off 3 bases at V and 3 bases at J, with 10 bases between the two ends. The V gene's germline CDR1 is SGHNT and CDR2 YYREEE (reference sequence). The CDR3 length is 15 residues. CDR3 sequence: CASSSQGGYNSPLHF. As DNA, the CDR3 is TGTGCCAGCAGCTCACAGGGTGGCTATAATTCACCCCTCCACTTT.

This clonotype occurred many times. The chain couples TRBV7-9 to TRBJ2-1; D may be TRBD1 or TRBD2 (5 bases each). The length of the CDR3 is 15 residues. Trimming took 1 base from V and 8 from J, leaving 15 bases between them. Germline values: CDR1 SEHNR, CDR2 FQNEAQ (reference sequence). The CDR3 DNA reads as TGTGCCAGCAGCTTAGAGGGGAGACAAGTCGATGAGCAGTTCTTC. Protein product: CASSLEGRQVDEQFF.

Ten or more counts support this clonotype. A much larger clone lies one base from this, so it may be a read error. The CDR3 sequence is CASSSRPGRRKMSTEAFF. The CDR3 bases are TGTGCCAGCAGTTCCCGCCCGGGACGGAGGAAAATGAGCACTGAAGCTTTCTTT. V gene TRBV28 combines with J gene TRBJ1-1, with a weak D call TRBD1 (5 bases). V lost 4 bases to trimming and J lost 4 bases, with 25 bases between them. Germline V gene data show CDR1 as MDHEN and CDR2 as SYDVKM. This CDR3 has 18 residues.

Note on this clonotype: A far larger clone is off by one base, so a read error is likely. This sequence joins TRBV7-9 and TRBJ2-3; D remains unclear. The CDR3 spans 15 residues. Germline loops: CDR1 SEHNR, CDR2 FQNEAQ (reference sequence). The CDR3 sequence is CASSPRKSSTYTQYF. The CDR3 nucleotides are TGTGCCAGCAGCCCCCGGAAGAGCAGCACATATACGCAGTATTTT.

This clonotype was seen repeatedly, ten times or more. CDR3 nucleotides: TGTGCCAGCAGCCCCGTGGGCGGGGCCTCCTACAATGAGCAGTTCTTC. Its protein product is CASSPVGGASYNEQFF. The chain uses TRBV3-2 and TRBJ2-1; the table's D gene call, TRBD1, was not cross checked with the DNA. TRBV3-2 is reported as a pseudogene. The CDR3 covers 16 residues.

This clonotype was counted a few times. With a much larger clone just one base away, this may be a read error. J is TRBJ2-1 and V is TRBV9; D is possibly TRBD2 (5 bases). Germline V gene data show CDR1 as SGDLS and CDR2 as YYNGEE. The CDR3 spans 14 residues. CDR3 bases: TGTGCCAGCAGCCGCAACACTAGAAACAATGAGCAGCTCTTC. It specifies CASSRNTRNNEQLF.

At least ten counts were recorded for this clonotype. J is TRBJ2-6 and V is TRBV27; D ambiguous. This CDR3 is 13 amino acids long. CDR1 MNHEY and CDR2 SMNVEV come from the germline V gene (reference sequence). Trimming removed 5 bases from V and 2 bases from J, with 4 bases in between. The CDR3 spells CASSPAGANVLTF. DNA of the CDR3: TGTGCCAGCAGTCCGGCTGGGGCCAACGTCCTGACTTTC. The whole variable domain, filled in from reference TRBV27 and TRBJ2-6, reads EAQVTQNPRYLITVTGKKLTVTCSQNMNHEYMSWYRQDPGLGLRQIYYSMNVEVTDKGDVPEGYKVSRKEKRNFPLILESPSPNQTSLYFCASSPAGANVLTFGAGSRLTVL.

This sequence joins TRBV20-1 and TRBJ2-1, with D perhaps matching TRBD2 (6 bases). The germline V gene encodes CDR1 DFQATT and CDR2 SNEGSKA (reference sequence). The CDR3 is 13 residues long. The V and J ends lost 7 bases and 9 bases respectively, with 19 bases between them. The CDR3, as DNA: TGCAGTGACCGAGGCAGGGACTGGTCTGAGCAGTTCTTC. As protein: CSDRGRDWSEQFF.

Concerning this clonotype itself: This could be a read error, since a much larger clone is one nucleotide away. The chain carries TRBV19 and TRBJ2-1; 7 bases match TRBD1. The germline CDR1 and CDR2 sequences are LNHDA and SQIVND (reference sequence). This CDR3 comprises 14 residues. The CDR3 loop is CASSTSRGRLEKFF. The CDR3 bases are TGTGCCAGTAGTACCTCAAGGGGGCGTCTTGAGAAGTTCTTC.